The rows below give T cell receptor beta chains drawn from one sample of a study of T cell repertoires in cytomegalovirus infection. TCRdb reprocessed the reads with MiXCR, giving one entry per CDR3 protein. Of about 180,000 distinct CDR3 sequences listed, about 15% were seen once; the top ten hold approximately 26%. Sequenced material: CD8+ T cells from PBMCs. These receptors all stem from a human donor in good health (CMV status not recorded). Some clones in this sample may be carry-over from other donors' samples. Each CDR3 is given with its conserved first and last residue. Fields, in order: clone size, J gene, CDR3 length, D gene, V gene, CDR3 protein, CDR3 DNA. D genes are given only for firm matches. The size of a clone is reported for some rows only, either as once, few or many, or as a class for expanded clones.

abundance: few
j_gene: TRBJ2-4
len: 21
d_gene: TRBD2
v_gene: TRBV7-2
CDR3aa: CASSLSIFGLAGGRVKNIQYF
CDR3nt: TGTGCCAGCAGCTTATCCATTTTTGGACTAGCGGGGGGGCGAGTCAAAAACATTCAGTACTTC

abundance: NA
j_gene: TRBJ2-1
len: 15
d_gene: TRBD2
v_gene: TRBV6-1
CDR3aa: CASSEQGGGHNEQFF
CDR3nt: TGTGCCAGCAGTGAACAAGGCGGGGGTCACAATGAGCAGTTCTTC

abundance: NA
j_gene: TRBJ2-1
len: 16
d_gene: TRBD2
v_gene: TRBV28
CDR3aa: CASSGDAGVRYNEQFF
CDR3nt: TGTGCCAGCAGTGGGGACGCGGGGGTCCGCTACAATGAGCAGTTCTTC

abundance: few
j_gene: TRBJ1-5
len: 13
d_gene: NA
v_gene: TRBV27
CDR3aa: CASSPLTNQPQHF
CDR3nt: TGTGCCAGCAGTCCTTTAACGAATCAGCCCCAGCATTTT

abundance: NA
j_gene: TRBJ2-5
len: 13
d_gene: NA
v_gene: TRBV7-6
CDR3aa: CASSGPAQETQYF
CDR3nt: TGTGCCAGCAGCGGACCCGCCCAAGAGACCCAGTACTTC

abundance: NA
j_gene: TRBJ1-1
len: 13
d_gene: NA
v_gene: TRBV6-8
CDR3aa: CASSTGTNTEAFF
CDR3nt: TGTGCCAGCAGTACAGGGACGAACACTGAAGCTTTCTTT

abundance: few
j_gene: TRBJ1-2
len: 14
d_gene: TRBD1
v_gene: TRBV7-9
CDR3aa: CASSSGQGHYGYTF
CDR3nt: TGTGCCAGCAGCTCGGGACAGGGTCACTATGGCTACACCTTC

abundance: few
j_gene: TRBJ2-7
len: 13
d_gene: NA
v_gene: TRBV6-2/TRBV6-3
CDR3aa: CASNLGLNYEQYF
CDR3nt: TGTGCCAGCAACCTTGGACTGAACTACGAGCAGTACTTC

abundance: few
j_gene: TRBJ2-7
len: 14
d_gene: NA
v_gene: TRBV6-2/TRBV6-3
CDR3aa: CASSYSGTAHEQYF
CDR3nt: TGTGCCAGCAGTTACTCGGGGACCGCCCACGAGCAGTACTTC

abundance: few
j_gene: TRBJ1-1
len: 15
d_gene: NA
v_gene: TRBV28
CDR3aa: CASSRYREGGTEAFF
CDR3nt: TGTGCCAGCAGTCGCTACAGGGAGGGAGGCACTGAAGCTTTCTTT

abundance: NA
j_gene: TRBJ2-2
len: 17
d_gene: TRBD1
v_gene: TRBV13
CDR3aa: CASSLGQASVYTGELFF
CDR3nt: TGTGCCAGCAGCTTGGGACAGGCGAGCGTTTATACCGGGGAGCTGTTTTTT

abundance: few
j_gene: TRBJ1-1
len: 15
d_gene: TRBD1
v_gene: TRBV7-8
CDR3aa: CASSSRGQVVAEAFF
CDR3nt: TGTGCCAGCAGCTCCCGGGGACAGGTTGTTGCTGAAGCTTTCTTT

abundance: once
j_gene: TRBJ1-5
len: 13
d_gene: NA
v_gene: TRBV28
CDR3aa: CASSLSDNQPQHF
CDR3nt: TGTGCCAGCAGTTTATCAGATAATCAGCCCCAGCATTTT

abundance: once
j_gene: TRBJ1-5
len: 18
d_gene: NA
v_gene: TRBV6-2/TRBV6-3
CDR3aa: CASSGGSWQVERNQPQHF
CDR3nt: TGTGCCAGCAGTGGGGGTAGCTGGCAGGTCGAGAGGAATCAGCCCCAGCATTTT

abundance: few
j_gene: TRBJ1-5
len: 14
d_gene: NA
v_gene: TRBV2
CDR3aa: CATNGGFSNQPQHF
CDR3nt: TGTGCCACTAACGGGGGTTTTAGCAATCAGCCCCAGCATTTT

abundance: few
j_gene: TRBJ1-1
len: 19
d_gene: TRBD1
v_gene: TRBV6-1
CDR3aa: CASSEARSQGARPLTEAFF
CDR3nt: TGTGCCAGCAGTGAAGCGCGTTCGCAGGGGGCGCGACCTCTCACTGAAGCTTTCTTT

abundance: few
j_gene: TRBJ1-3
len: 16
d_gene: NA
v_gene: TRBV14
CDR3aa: CASSQGGKFSGNTIYF
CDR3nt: TGTGCCAGCAGCCAAGGAGGGAAGTTCTCGGGAAACACCATATATTTT

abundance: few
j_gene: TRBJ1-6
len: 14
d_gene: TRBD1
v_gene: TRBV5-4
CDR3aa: CASSLGQGNSPLHF
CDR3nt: TGTGCCAGCAGCTTAGGACAGGGGAATTCACCCCTCCACTTT

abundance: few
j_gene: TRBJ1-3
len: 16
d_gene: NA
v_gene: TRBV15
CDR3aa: CATRETVRDSGNTIYF
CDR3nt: TGTGCCACCAGGGAAACAGTAAGAGACTCTGGAAACACCATATATTTT

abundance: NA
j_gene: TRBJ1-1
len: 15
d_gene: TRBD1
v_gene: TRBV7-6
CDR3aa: CASSPHRGMDTEAFF
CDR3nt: TGTGCCAGCAGTCCCCACAGGGGAATGGACACTGAAGCTTTCTTT

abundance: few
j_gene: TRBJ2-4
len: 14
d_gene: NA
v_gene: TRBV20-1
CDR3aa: CSARGSLAKNIQYF
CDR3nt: TGCAGTGCTAGAGGTTCGCTAGCCAAAAACATTCAGTACTTC

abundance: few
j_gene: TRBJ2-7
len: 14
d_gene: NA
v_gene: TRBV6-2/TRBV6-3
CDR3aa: CASSYGGHSYEQYF
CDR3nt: TGTGCCAGCAGTTACGGGGGGCACTCCTACGAGCAGTACTTC

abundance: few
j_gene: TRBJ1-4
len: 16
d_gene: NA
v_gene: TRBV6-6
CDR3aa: CASSYRGGSTNEKLFF
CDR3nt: TGTGCCAGCAGTTACAGGGGAGGGTCAACTAATGAAAAACTGTTTTTT

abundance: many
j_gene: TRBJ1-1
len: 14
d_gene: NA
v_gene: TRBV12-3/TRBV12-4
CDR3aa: CASSLMSVGGQAFF
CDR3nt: TGTGCCAGCAGTTTAATGAGCGTCGGGGGGCAAGCTTTCTTT